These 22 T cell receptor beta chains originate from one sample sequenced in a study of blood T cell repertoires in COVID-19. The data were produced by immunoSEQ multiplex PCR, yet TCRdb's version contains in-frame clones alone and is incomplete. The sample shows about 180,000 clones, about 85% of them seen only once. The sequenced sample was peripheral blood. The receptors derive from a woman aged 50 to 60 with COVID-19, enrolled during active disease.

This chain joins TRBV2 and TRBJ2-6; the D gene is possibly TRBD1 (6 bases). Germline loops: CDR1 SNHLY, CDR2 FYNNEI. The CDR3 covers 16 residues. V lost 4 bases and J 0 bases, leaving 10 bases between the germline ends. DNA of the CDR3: TGTGCCAGCAGTGGGACAGAACACTCTGGGGCCAACGTCCTGACTTTC. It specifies CASSGTEHSGANVLTF. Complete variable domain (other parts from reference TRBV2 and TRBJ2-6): EPEVTQTPSHQVTQMGQEVILRCVPISNHLYFYWYRQILGQKVEFLVSFYNNEISEKSEIFDDQFSVERPDGSNFTLKIRSTKLEDSAMYFCASSGTEHSGANVLTFGAGSRLTVL.

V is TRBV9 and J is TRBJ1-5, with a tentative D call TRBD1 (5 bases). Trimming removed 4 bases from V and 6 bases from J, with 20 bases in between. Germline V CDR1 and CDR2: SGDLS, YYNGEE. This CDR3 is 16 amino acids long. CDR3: CASSQGGGGGGQPQHF. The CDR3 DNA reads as TGTGCCAGCAGCCAAGGTGGGGGGGGTGGCGGTCAGCCCCAGCATTTT. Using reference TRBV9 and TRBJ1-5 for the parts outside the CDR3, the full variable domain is DSGVTQTPKHLITATGQRVTLRCSPRSGDLSVYWYQQSLDQGLQFLIQYYNGEERAKGNILERFSAQQFPDLHSELNLSSLELGDSALYFCASSQGGGGGGQPQHFGDGTRLSIL.

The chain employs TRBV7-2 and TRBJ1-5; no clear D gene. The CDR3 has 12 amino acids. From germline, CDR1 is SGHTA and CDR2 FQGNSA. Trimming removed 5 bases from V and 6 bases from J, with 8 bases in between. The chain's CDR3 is CASSLNSQPQHF. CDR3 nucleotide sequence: TGTGCCAGCAGCCTAAACAGTCAGCCCCAGCATTTT.

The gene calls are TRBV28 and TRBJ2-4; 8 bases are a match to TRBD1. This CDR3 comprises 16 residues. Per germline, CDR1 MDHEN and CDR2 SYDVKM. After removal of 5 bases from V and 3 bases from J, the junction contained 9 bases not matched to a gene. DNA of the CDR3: TGTGCCAGCAGTCTGACAGGGGCGGTGGACAAAAACATTCAGTACTTC. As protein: CASSLTGAVDKNIQYF.

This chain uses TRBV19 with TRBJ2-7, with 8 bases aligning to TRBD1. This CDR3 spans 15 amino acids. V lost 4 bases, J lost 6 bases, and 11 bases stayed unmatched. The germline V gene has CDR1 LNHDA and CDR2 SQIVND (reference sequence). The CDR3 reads CASSRVLSTGGEQYF. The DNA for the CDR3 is TGTGCCAGTAGTAGGGTCTTGTCCACAGGGGGCGAGCAGTACTTC.

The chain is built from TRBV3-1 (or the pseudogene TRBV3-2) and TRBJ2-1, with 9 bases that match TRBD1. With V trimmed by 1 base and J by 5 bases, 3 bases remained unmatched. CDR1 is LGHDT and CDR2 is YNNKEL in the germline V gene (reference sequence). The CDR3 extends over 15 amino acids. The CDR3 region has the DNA TGTGCCAGCAGCCAAGGGACAGGGGATGACAATGAGCAGTTCTTC. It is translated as CASSQGTGDDNEQFF.

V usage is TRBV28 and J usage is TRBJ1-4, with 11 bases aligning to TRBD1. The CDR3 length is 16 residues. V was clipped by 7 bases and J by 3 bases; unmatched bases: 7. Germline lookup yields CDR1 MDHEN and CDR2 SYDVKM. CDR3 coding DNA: TGTGCCAGCATCCCGGGACAGGGGGGTGCTAATGAAAAACTGTTTTTT. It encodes CASIPGQGGANEKLFF.

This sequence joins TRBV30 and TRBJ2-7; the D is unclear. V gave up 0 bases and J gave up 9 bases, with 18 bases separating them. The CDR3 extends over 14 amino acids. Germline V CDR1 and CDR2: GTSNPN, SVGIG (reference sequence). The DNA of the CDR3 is TGTGCCTGGAGTGTAGGAGACTCTTATAATTTGCAGTACTTC. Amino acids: CAWSVGDSYNLQYF.

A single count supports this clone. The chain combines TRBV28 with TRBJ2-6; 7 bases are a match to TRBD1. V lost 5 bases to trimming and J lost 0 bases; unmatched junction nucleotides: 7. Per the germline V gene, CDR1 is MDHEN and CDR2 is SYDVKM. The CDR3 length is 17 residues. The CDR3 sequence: CASSPGQIPSGANVLTF. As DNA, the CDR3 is TGTGCCAGCAGTCCGGGACAGATACCCTCTGGGGCCAACGTCCTGACTTTC.

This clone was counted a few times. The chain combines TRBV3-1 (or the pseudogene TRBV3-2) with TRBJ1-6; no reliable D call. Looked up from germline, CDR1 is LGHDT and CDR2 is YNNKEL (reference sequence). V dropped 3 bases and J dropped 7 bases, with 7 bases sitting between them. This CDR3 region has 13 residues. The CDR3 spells CASSHALNSPLHF. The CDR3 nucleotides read TGTGCCAGCAGCCACGCGTTAAATTCACCCCTCCACTTT.

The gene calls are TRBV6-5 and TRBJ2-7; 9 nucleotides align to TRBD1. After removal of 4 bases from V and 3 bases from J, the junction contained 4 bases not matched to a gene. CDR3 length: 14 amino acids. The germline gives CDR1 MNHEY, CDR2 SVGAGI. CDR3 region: CASSSRQGGYEQYF. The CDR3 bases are TGTGCCAGCAGTTCCCGACAGGGGGGCTACGAGCAGTACTTC.

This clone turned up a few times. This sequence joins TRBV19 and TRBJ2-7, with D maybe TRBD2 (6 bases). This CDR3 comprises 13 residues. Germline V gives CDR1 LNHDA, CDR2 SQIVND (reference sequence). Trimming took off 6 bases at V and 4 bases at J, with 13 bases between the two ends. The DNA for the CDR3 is TGTGCCAGTAGCCCCCAAGCGGGTTACGAGCAGTACTTC. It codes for CASSPQAGYEQYF. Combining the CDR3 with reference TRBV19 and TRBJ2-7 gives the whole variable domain DGGITQSPKYLFRKEGQNVTLSCEQNLNHDAMYWYRQDPGQGLRLIYYSQIVNDFQKGDIAEGYSVSREKKESFPLTVTSAQKNPTAFYLCASSPQAGYEQYFGPGTRLTVT.

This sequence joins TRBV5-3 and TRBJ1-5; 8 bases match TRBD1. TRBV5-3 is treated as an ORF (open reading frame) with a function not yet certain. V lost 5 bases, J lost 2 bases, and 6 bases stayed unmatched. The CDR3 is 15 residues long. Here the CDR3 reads CARSPPGQGNQPQHF. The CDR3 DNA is TGTGCCAGAAGTCCACCGGGACAGGGCAATCAGCCCCAGCATTTT.

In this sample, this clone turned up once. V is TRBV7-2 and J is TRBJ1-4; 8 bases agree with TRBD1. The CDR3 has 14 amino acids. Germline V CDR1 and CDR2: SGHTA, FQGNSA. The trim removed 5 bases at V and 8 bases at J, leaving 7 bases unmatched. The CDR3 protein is CASSPGQGREKLFF. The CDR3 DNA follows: TGTGCCAGCAGCCCAGGACAGGGTAGGGAAAAACTGTTTTTT.

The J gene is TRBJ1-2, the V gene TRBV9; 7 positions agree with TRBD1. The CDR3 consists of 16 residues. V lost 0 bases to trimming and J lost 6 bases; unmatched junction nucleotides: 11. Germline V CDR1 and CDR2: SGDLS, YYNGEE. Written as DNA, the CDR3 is TGTGCCAGCAGCGTAGAGGGGTTCGGAACAGGGGATGGCTACACCTTC. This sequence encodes CASSVEGFGTGDGYTF.

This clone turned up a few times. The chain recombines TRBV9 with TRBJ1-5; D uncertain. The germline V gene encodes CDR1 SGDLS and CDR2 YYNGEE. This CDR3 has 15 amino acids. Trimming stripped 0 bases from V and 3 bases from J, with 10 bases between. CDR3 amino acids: CASSVGASFNQPQHF. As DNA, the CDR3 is TGTGCCAGCAGCGTAGGGGCCTCATTCAATCAGCCCCAGCATTTT.

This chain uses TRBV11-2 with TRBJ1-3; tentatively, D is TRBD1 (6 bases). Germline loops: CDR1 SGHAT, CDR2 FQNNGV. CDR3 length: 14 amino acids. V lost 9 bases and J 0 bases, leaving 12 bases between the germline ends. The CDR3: CARRTVFSGNTIYF. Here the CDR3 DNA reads TGTGCCAGAAGGACAGTATTCTCTGGAAACACCATATATTTT. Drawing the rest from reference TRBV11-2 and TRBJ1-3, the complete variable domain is EAGVAQSPRYKIIEKRQSVAFWCNPISGHATLYWYQQILGQGPKLLIQFQNNGVVDDSQLPKDRFSAERLKGVDSTLKIQPAKLEDSAVYLCARRTVFSGNTIYFGEGSWLTVV.

CDR3 loop: CASSQWTSGDSYEQYF. The CDR3 DNA sequence: TGTGCCAGCAGCCAATGGACTAGCGGGGACTCCTACGAGCAGTACTTC. The V call is TRBV3-1 (or the pseudogene TRBV3-2), the J call TRBJ2-7; 12 bases line up with TRBD2. CDR3 length equals 16 residues. Germline CDR1 LGHDT, CDR2 YNNKEL (reference sequence). With V trimmed by 2 bases and J by 0 bases, 2 bases remained unmatched.

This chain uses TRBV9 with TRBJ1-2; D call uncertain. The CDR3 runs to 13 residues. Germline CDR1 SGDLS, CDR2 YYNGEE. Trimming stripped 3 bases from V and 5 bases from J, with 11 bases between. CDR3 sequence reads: CASSAGVDYGYTF. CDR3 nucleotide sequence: TGTGCCAGCAGCGCCGGGGTCGATTATGGCTACACCTTC.

In nucleotides, the CDR3 is TGTGCCACCAATGATGGAGGGGGACTAGCGGCCACCGGGGAGCTGTTTTTT. This translates into CATNDGGGLAATGELFF. V is TRBV6-1 and J is TRBJ2-2; 11 nucleotides match TRBD2. The ends lost 10 bases at V and 4 bases at J; junction bases unmatched: 14. The CDR3 length is 17 residues. CDR1 MNHNS and CDR2 SASEGT come from the germline V gene.

CDR3 protein: CASSLSQGNIQYF. DNA of the CDR3: TGTGCCAGCAGTTTAAGTCAGGGGAACATTCAGTACTTC. The V call is TRBV27, the J call TRBJ2-4; D possibly corresponds to TRBD1 (6 bases). V was shortened by 2 bases and J by 7 bases, with 9 bases between the two germline ends. The CDR3 has 13 residues. From germline, CDR1 is MNHEY and CDR2 SMNVEV (reference sequence).

The CDR3 loop is CASSFHGNTEAFF. In nucleotides, the CDR3 is TGTGCCAGCAGCTTTCACGGGAACACTGAAGCTTTCTTT. The genes are TRBV7-9 and TRBJ1-1; no clear D. The CDR3 loop spans 13 amino acids. V was pared by 3 bases and J by 1 base, with 6 bases between. Germline CDR1 and CDR2: SEHNR and FQNEAQ (reference sequence).